This T cell receptor (beta chain) was documented in a study of blood T cell repertoires in COVID-19. The assay was immunoSEQ multiplex PCR, and TCRdb's table has in-frame clones only and misses some. Among about 230,000 clones listed, about 83% were seen once. Per the germline V gene, CDR1 is MNHGY and CDR2 is SAAAGT. This CDR3 has 13 amino acids. The V gene end was trimmed by 11 bases and the J gene end by 1 base; junction bases not matched to a gene: 7. The sequenced sample consisted of peripheral blood. The receptor comes from a woman aged 45-65 years with acute or convalescent COVID-19. The V gene is TRBV6-8, the J gene TRBJ2-5; 7 bases are shared with TRBD2. This CDR3 reads CAGIGGGQETQYF. Written as DNA, the CDR3 is TGTGCCGGCATTGGGGGGGGCCAAGAGACCCAGTACTTC.